The clone carrying this TCR beta chain has a count of ten or more. Its target is unknown. The entry originates in a study of T cells after yellow fever vaccination. General observations from the study: Clonotypes shared by both compartments, CD4 and CD8, made up a small share. It was the secondary response that reached its peak faster, day 5 versus 15, but it was weaker.

UMIs were added to TCR cDNA along with a universal primer site when it was made by 5'RACE template switching. One entry per CDR3 protein results from TCRdb running MiXCR on the 5' RACE reads. The repertoire holds some 220,000 distinct CDR3 sequences, with roughly 3.3% as singletons. This sample comprised CD4+ T cells sorted from PBMCs, obtained 10 days after the yellow fever booster vaccination. The sequence was collected from a man aged 18 to 30 who received the YFV17D yellow fever vaccine.

The CDR3 sequence is CASSLRDRENEQFF. The CDR3 DNA sequence: TGTGCCAGCAGTTTAAGGGACAGGGAAAATGAGCAGTTCTTC. This sequence joins TRBV12-3 or TRBV12-4 and TRBJ2-1; 9 bases match TRBD1. After removal of 2 bases from V and 7 bases from J, the junction contained 3 bases not matched to a gene. There are 14 residues in the CDR3.